This entry lists 22 T cell receptor beta chains sequenced from one sample in a study of cytomegalovirus exposure and HLA in healthy donors. 60 Vbeta and 13 Jbeta primers were used in PCR. TCRdb's copy holds only in-frame clones and misses some; the assay was immunoSEQ multiplex PCR. The sample has 250,000 or so clones; over 90% are singletons. Sequences were obtained from PBMCs. Every receptor here comes from a girl aged 2 to 9 in good health and CMV-seronegative.

This chain links TRBV10-3 with TRBJ2-5, with D possibly TRBD2 on 6 matching bases. The germline V gene encodes CDR1 ENHRY and CDR2 SYGVKD. Deletions cut 6 bases from V and 4 bases from J, with 15 bases between. The CDR3 has 14 residues. The CDR3 nucleotides read TGTGCCATCAGCAGCGTTCGGGGAGGAGAGACCCAGTACTTC. It yields the protein CAISSVRGGETQYF.

This chain links TRBV5-1 with TRBJ2-7; TRBD1 matches at 10 bases. The J segment lost 5 bases and the V segment lost 1 base, leaving 6 bases of the junction unmatched. CDR1 and CDR2 (germline): SGHRS, YFSETQ. The CDR3 length is 15 residues. CDR3: CASSLIGTGDHEQYF. CDR3 sequence (DNA): TGCGCCAGCAGCTTGATAGGGACAGGGGACCACGAGCAGTACTTC.

This clone appeared a few times. This chain connects TRBV29-1 to TRBJ2-3, with a weak D call TRBD1 (5 bases). Trimming removed 5 bases at V and 0 bases at J, with 6 bases between. Germline values: CDR1 SQVTM, CDR2 ANQGSEA. The CDR3 covers 12 residues. Written as DNA, the CDR3 is TGCAGCGTTACAGGTAGCACAGATACGCAGTATTTT. The encoded protein is CSVTGSTDTQYF.

The chain recombines TRBV25-1 with TRBJ2-7; D gene ambiguous. The CDR3 consists of 12 residues. Per the germline V gene, CDR1 is MGHDK and CDR2 is SYGVNS. Trimming took 4 bases from V and 0 from J, leaving 4 bases between them. The CDR3 spells CASSVNSYEQYF. The CDR3 DNA follows: TGTGCCAGCAGTGTTAACTCCTACGAGCAGTACTTC.

This clone occurred a few times. The chain combines TRBV18 with TRBJ2-5; D might be TRBD2 (5 bases). The CDR3 is 12 amino acids. The V and J ends lost 6 bases and 4 bases respectively, with 9 bases between them. Germline CDR1 is KGHSH and CDR2 is LQKENI. The CDR3 DNA is TGTGCCAGCTCGGACTTGGGAGAGACCCAGTACTTC. Translation gives CASSDLGETQYF.

The V call is TRBV4-1, the J call TRBJ1-2; D is unclear. The CDR3 is 15 residues long. Germline assignment: CDR1 MGHRA and CDR2 YSYEKL. V lost 0 bases to trimming and J lost 3 bases, with 11 bases between them. CDR3 bases: TGCGCCAGCAGCCAAGATCTGGGAGCGGACTATGGCTACACCTTC. Amino acids: CASSQDLGADYGYTF.

The chain has TRBV4-1 and TRBJ2-1; 11 bases line up with TRBD2. Germline values: CDR1 MGHRA, CDR2 YSYEKL. After removal of 2 bases from V and 5 bases from J, the junction contained 8 bases not matched to a gene. This CDR3 is built from 17 residues. CDR3 protein: CASSQLSGLAGHNEQFF. CDR3 nucleotides: TGCGCCAGCAGCCAACTATCAGGACTAGCGGGCCACAATGAGCAGTTCTTC.

The chain carries TRBV11-3 and TRBJ1-2, with a possible D match to TRBD1 (6 bases). The CDR3 extends over 15 amino acids. The germline gives CDR1 SGHNT, CDR2 YENEEA. Deletions cut 5 bases from V and 3 bases from J, with 16 bases between. The CDR3 loop is CASSPGTRWDYGYTF. In DNA, the CDR3 is TGTGCCAGCAGCCCGGGGACAAGGTGGGACTATGGCTACACCTTC.

The chain is built from TRBV28 and TRBJ2-7, with 7 bases identical to TRBD2. After removal of 6 bases from V and 2 bases from J, the junction contained 7 bases not matched to a gene. The CDR3 consists of 14 residues. Germline CDR1 reads MDHEN; CDR2 reads SYDVKM. The CDR3 here is CASRPLGGTYEQYF. The CDR3 nucleotides read TGTGCCAGCAGACCCCTCGGGGGGACCTACGAGCAGTACTTC.

V usage is TRBV6-1 and J usage is TRBJ2-7, with a possible D match to TRBD1 (6 bases). Germline CDR1 is MNHNS and CDR2 is SASEGT. This CDR3 contains 13 residues. V lost 4 bases, J lost 2 bases, and 9 bases lay in between. In DNA, the CDR3 is TGTGCCAGCAGTGGACAGGTCACCTACGAGCAGTACTTC. Translated: CASSGQVTYEQYF.

This clone was seen once. The chain carries TRBV30 and TRBJ1-3; D is ambiguous. V gave up 4 bases and J gave up 2 bases, with 9 bases separating them. This CDR3 is 13 amino acids long. Looked up from germline, CDR1 is GTSNPN and CDR2 is SVGIG (reference sequence). CDR3: CAWTWAPGNTIYF. The CDR3 DNA reads as TGTGCCTGGACCTGGGCCCCTGGAAACACCATATATTTT.

The gene calls are TRBV5-4 and TRBJ1-6, with D possibly matching TRBD1 (6 bases). The CDR3 is made up of 17 amino acids. Trimming removed 0 bases at V and 3 bases at J, with 13 bases between. Germline CDR1 is SGHNT and CDR2 is YYREEE (reference sequence). CDR3 residues: CASSLATGTHYNSPLHF. CDR3 in DNA: TGTGCCAGCAGCTTGGCCACCGGGACACACTATAATTCACCCCTCCACTTT.

Concerning this clone: Other DNA sequences in the same sample also yield this CDR3. The chain couples TRBV30 to TRBJ1-1; a possible D gene is TRBD1 (5 bases). Germline values: CDR1 GTSNPN, CDR2 SVGIG (reference sequence). The CDR3 runs 13 residues. V lost 5 bases and J lost 1, with 11 bases in between. This chain's CDR3 is CAWGRGGNTEAFF. In DNA form, the CDR3 reads TGTGCCTGGGGTAGGGGAGGGAACACTGAAGCTTTCTTT.

The J gene is TRBJ2-7, the V gene TRBV2; tentative D call: TRBD1 (7 bases). V lost 4 bases and J 3 bases, leaving 16 bases between the germline ends. CDR3 length: 15 residues. From germline, CDR1 is SNHLY and CDR2 FYNNEI. The CDR3 is CASSAAPQGGYEQYF. The CDR3, as DNA: TGTGCCAGCAGTGCCGCCCCCCAGGGGGGCTACGAGCAGTACTTC.

The chain employs TRBV13 and TRBJ1-4, with D maybe TRBD1 (6 bases). Germline V gene lookup returns CDR1 PRHDT and CDR2 FYEKMQ (reference sequence). This CDR3 has 14 amino acids. V was pared by 7 bases and J by 6 bases, with 15 bases between. The CDR3, as DNA: TGTGCCAGCACCACGGGAGGGGGATATGAAAAACTGTTTTTT. It is translated as CASTTGGGYEKLFF.

The rearrangement uses TRBV6-7 and TRBJ2-2; D unclear. TRBV6-7 is an ORF, and what it does is uncertain. V lost 5 bases and J lost 1, with 14 bases in between. The CDR3 has 16 residues. This CDR3 reads CASSPLLCLNTGELFF. The CDR3 DNA sequence: TGTGCCAGCAGTCCCTTACTGTGCCTGAACACCGGGGAGCTGTTTTTT.

The chain uses TRBV25-1 and TRBJ2-7, with 9 bases fitting TRBD2. V trimming: 8 bases; J trimming: 1 base; junction bases outside the gene matches: 9. Germline CDR1 is MGHDK and CDR2 is SYGVNS. This CDR3 has 15 amino acids. For the CDR3, the DNA is TGTGCCAGCCAACGCGCGGGAGGGGGTTCCTACGAGCAGTACTTC. This encodes CASQRAGGGSYEQYF.

The V gene is TRBV15, the J gene TRBJ1-1; perhaps TRBD1 as D (6 bases). Germline V CDR1 and CDR2: LNHNV, YYDKDF (reference sequence). Trimming removed 3 bases from V and 0 bases from J, with 11 bases in between. CDR3 length: 15 amino acids. The chain's CDR3 is CATSSRTDLNTEAFF. In nucleotides, the CDR3 is TGTGCCACCAGCAGCAGGACAGATTTGAACACTGAAGCTTTCTTT. The whole variable domain, filled in from reference TRBV15 and TRBJ1-1, reads DAMVIQNPRYQVTQFGKPVTLSCSQTLNHNVMYWYQQKSSQAPKLLFHYYDKDFNNEADTPDNFQSRRPNTSFCFLDIRSPGLGDTAMYLCATSSRTDLNTEAFFGQGTRLTVV.

The chain recombines TRBV6-6 with TRBJ1-1; D call uncertain. Per the germline V gene, CDR1 is MNHNY and CDR2 is SVGAGI (reference sequence). V was shortened by 9 bases and J by 0 bases, with 8 bases between the two germline ends. The length of the CDR3 is 12 residues. Here the CDR3 reads CASEGLNTEAFF. The CDR3 DNA sequence: TGTGCCAGTGAGGGCCTGAACACTGAAGCTTTCTTT.

The V gene is TRBV13, the J gene TRBJ2-1; 12 bases agree with TRBD2. The V and J ends lost 1 base and 3 bases, in that order; junction bases with no gene match: 7. CDR3 length: 18 residues. Germline CDR1 and CDR2: PRHDT and FYEKMQ (reference sequence). Here the CDR3 DNA reads TGTGCCAGCAGCTTAGAAACTAGCGGGGGGTTATTCTACAATGAGCAGTTCTTC. It yields the protein CASSLETSGGLFYNEQFF.

DNA of the CDR3: TGTGCCAGCAGCTTGGGAGTAAGCTCCTACAATGAGCAGTTCTTC. This translates into CASSLGVSSYNEQFF. J is TRBJ2-1 and V is TRBV5-4; D unclear. The CDR3 totals 15 residues. Germline V lookup: CDR1 SGHNT, CDR2 YYREEE (reference sequence). V gave up 0 bases and J gave up 0 bases, with 7 bases separating them.

The chain uses TRBV6-1 and TRBJ1-4; D is unresolved. Trimming removed 6 bases at V and 4 bases at J, with 15 bases between. This CDR3 has 15 amino acids. Germline V CDR1 and CDR2: MNHNS, SASEGT. CDR3 sequence: CASRRTRHSNEKLFF. The CDR3 nucleotides are TGTGCCAGCAGAAGAACAAGGCACAGTAATGAAAAACTGTTTTTT.